This T cell receptor beta chain appears in the sequencing data of a study of beta chain features in type 1 diabetes. General observations from the study: In cDNA sequencing, cells with high TCR expression could be over-represented. Researchers report that Type 1 diabetes patients had moderately but significantly shorter TCRB CDR3s across all four CD4+ subsets. Within the patient group, naive, central memory and Treg TCRB repertoires appeared more similar to each other than within healthy donors.

Concerning this clone itself: Its specificity is unknown.

The authors reverse transcribed all of the isolated RNA, so sequencing captured expressed TCRB transcripts. Some clones are missing from TCRdb's copy, which holds only in-frame ones; the method was immunoSEQ multiplex PCR. This sample has 53,000 or so clones; about 64% occur once, and the top ten carry approximately 0.3%. CDR3 length equals 16 residues. The germline gives CDR1 SGDLS, CDR2 YYNGEE. This receptor was identified in a woman younger than 45 with type 1 diabetes. The rearrangement links TRBV9 to TRBJ2-5; 11 nucleotides match TRBD1. The J call may be mistaken, given a closer DNA end match to TRBJ2-7. The source material was stem cell memory CD4+ T cells from blood. The CDR3 coding sequence is TGTGCCAGCAGCGAGGACAGGGGGCTTTCCTCCTACGAGCAGTACTTC. Protein: CASSEDRGLSSYEQYF.